The next 5 T cell receptor beta chains were all read from a single sample in a study of cytomegalovirus exposure and HLA in healthy donors (dated by TCRdb to between 2016 and 2019). Receptors were amplified or captured by the immunoSEQ multiplex PCR assay. As stored in TCRdb, this immuneACCESS dataset retains in-frame rearrangements with V and J assigned. A fraction of the clones does not appear; measured against another copy, unresolved V genes explain less than half of the discrepancy, and the remainder lacks a known reason. In this sample the table shows 200,000 to 300,000 clones, around 91% of which occur a single time. The ten largest clones take up just over 3% of the sample. Sequenced input: PBMCs. These receptors all stem from a woman in her 30s in good health and CMV-seronegative.

The chain uses TRBV27 and TRBJ1-2; TRBD1 might be the D (5 bases). The V gene's germline CDR1 is MNHEY and CDR2 SMNVEV (reference sequence). The CDR3 sequence is 14 residues long. Trimming removed 4 bases at V and 3 bases at J, with 12 bases between. CDR3 region: CASSSLWGDYGYTF. CDR3 nucleotides: TGTGCCAGCAGTTCTTTGTGGGGCGACTATGGCTACACCTTC.

The chain links TRBV28 to TRBJ2-7; 8 bases agree with TRBD1. V was clipped by 6 bases and J by 0 bases; unmatched bases: 7. Germline V gene lookup returns CDR1 MDHEN and CDR2 SYDVKM. This CDR3 has 15 residues. CDR3: CASRYYGTGSYEQYF. CDR3 nucleotide sequence: TGTGCCAGCAGGTACTATGGGACAGGCTCCTACGAGCAGTACTTC.

The chain recombines TRBV4-3 with TRBJ2-2; D might be TRBD1 or TRBD2, each matching 5 bases. Trimming stripped 3 bases from V and 6 bases from J, with 14 bases between. Germline-derived CDR1 and CDR2 are LGHNA and YSLEER. The CDR3 totals 15 residues. The CDR3, as DNA: TGCGCCAGCAGCCAGAACAACTTGGGGGCCGGGGAGCTGTTTTTT. Translated: CASSQNNLGAGELFF.

The table lists this clone with a few counts. The J gene is TRBJ2-7, the V gene TRBV6-5, with 11 nucleotides matching TRBD1. Trimming at V came to 2 bases and at J to 4 bases, leaving 7 bases not matched to a gene. From germline, CDR1 is MNHEY and CDR2 SVGAGI. This CDR3 has 16 residues. In DNA form, the CDR3 reads TGTGCCAGCAGTTACGTAGCCGGGACAGGGGGGTACGAGCAGTACTTC. This codes for CASSYVAGTGGYEQYF.

The V and J genes are TRBV29-1 and TRBJ2-3, with 7 bases lining up with TRBD2. CDR3 length equals 14 residues. CDR1 and CDR2 (germline): SQVTM, ANQGSEA. The V gene end was trimmed by 1 base and the J gene end by 1 base; junction bases not matched to a gene: 2. The CDR3 here is CSVEAGLRTDTQYF. The CDR3, as DNA: TGCAGCGTTGAAGCGGGACTACGCACAGATACGCAGTATTTT.